What follows are 13 T cell receptor beta chains derived from one specimen sequenced in a study of blood T cells in healthy people across ages. A J-beta primer mix and a sample-barcoded 5' primer were used in a second PCR of about 7 to 12 cycles. TCRdb passed the 5' RACE reads through MiXCR, listing each CDR3 protein once. Counted here are 2 million or so distinct CDR3 sequences, about 50% occurring once; the ten biggest clones make up approximately 2%. The sequenced sample was blood. Every receptor here comes from a woman between 40 and 50 years old in good health.

This clonotype was observed a few times. The chain employs TRBV27 and TRBJ2-1; D gene ambiguous. CDR3 length: 15 amino acids. Trimming took off 2 bases at V and 4 bases at J, with 12 bases between the two ends. The germline CDR1 and CDR2 sequences are MNHEY and SMNVEV (reference sequence). DNA for the CDR3: TGTGCCAGCAGTTTAGGGCAGCCCCTATACAATGAGCAGTTCTTC. Residues: CASSLGQPLYNEQFF.

The chain uses TRBV24-1 and TRBJ2-1; tentative D call: TRBD1 (7 bases). The DNA end favors TRBJ2-7, so the J call may be wrong. Looked up from germline, CDR1 is KGHDR and CDR2 is SFDVKD. The CDR3 covers 15 residues. CDR3 coding DNA: TGTGCCACCAGTGAGGCGGGACAGTTTTACAATGAGCAGTACTTC. Its protein product is CATSEAGQFYNEQYF.

The V call is TRBV29-1, the J call TRBJ2-1; 8 nucleotides line up with TRBD1. CDR1 SQVTM and CDR2 ANQGSEA come from the germline V gene. CDR3 length: 14 amino acids. V shed 6 bases and J 13 bases; nucleotides not matched to a gene: 17. CDR3 region: CSVDTGGTTETQFF. For the CDR3, the DNA is TGCAGCGTGGATACAGGGGGAACCACAGAGACCCAGTTCTTC.

A few counts support this clonotype. The chain recombines TRBV12-3 or TRBV12-4 with TRBJ2-1; either TRBD1 or TRBD2 may supply D (6 bases each). V lost 7 bases, J lost 7 bases, and 11 bases lay in between. This CDR3 has 12 amino acids. The CDR3 DNA is TGTGCCAGCACCAAGGGGGGAAATGAGCAGTTCTTC. It yields the protein CASTKGGNEQFF.

In its sample, this clonotype was seen a few times. This CDR3 is CSARGPSYTDTQYF. In DNA, the CDR3 is TGCAGTGCTAGAGGGCCTAGTTACACAGATACGCAGTATTTT. This chain connects TRBV20-1 to TRBJ2-3; D ambiguous. This CDR3 region has 14 residues. Trimming took 1 base from V and 2 from J, leaving 10 bases between them. Germline V gene sequence: CDR1 DFQATT, CDR2 SNEGSKA (reference sequence).

This clonotype came up a few times. The chain uses TRBV4-1 and TRBJ2-3, with D possibly being TRBD1 (6 bases). This CDR3 region has 14 residues. V was cut by 4 bases and J by 5 bases, with 13 bases left in between. CDR1 and CDR2 (germline): MGHRA, YSYEKL. The CDR3 region is CASSPSPTGDTQYF. The CDR3 region has the DNA TGCGCCAGCAGCCCCAGCCCGACAGGAGATACGCAGTATTTT.

The rearrangement joins TRBV4-3 to TRBJ2-3; D unclear. With 0 bases removed from V and 6 bases from J, the gap between germline ends came to 10 bases. The CDR3 contains 14 residues. CDR1 and CDR2 (germline): LGHNA, YSLEER. The CDR3 region is CASSQDIMRDTQYF. Here the CDR3 DNA reads TGCGCCAGCAGCCAAGATATCATGCGTGATACGCAGTATTTT.

The CDR3 region has the DNA TGTGCCGGTCGGGGGAACTATGGCTACACCTTC. This translates into CAGRGNYGYTF. The chain joins TRBV28 to TRBJ1-2, with a possible D match to TRBD1 (5 bases). CDR3 size: 11 residues. Germline V gives CDR1 MDHEN, CDR2 SYDVKM. V gave up 11 bases and J gave up 2 bases, with 9 bases separating them.

This clonotype has more than one count but fewer than ten. V usage is TRBV20-1 and J usage is TRBJ2-1; D is unclear. Germline V lookup: CDR1 DFQATT, CDR2 SNEGSKA (reference sequence). Trimming removed 0 bases from V and 8 bases from J, with 14 bases in between. The CDR3 is 14 amino acids. CDR3 sequence reads: CSARDLLSVYEQFF. In DNA form, the CDR3 reads TGCAGTGCTAGAGATCTCCTTAGTGTCTATGAGCAGTTCTTC.

V and J are TRBV9 and TRBJ1-6; 11 positions agree with TRBD1. The germline V gene has CDR1 SGDLS and CDR2 YYNGEE. Trimming at V came to 1 base and at J to 6 bases, leaving 3 bases not matched to a gene. The CDR3 has 16 residues. The CDR3 protein is CASSVTGTGGNSPLHF. The CDR3 region has the DNA TGTGCCAGCAGCGTAACCGGGACAGGGGGTAATTCACCCCTCCACTTT.

The chain recombines TRBV28 with TRBJ1-4; TRBD1 is a possible D gene (5 bases). V was cut by 6 bases and J by 7 bases, with 9 bases left in between. Germline values: CDR1 MDHEN, CDR2 SYDVKM. The CDR3 consists of 12 residues. CDR3 sequence (DNA): TGTGCCAGCAGCAGGGTGGTTGAAAAACTGTTTTTT. This gives the protein CASSRVVEKLFF.

Only one count was recorded for this clonotype. V gene TRBV7-2 combines with J gene TRBJ2-4; D is unresolved. The DNA end lines up better with TRBJ2-5; the J call may be wrong. The length of the CDR3 is 15 residues. In germline, CDR1 is SGHTA, CDR2 FQGNSA. Here the CDR3 DNA reads TGTGCCAGCAGCTTAGCGCAAAGTGAGTGGGAGACCCAGTACTTC. Translating it yields CASSLAQSEWETQYF.

As regards this clonotype: Compared with germline, one end of the junction differs, possibly owing to a read error. V usage is TRBV10-3 and J usage is TRBJ2-6, with TRBD2 matching 7 bases. Germline-derived CDR1 and CDR2 are ENHRY and SYGVKD. CDR3 size: 14 residues. As DNA, the CDR3 is TGTGCCATCAGACCGGGAGGTGGGACCAACGTCCTGACTTTC. This codes for CAIRPGGGTNVLTF.